This TCR beta chain came from a study of blood T cell repertoires in COVID-19. Per the study methods: Using reference gene primer amplification, nucleated cell counts were estimated. This table comes from immunoSEQ multiplex PCR, and its TCRdb copy is limited to in-frame clones, with some not included. The V and J calls and clone size were taken over from that table, and D and trimming were inferred from the DNA. The top ten hold around 4% of the sample, which has some 160,000 clones, under 80% seen once. Germline V lookup: CDR1 SNHLY, CDR2 FYNNEI. The CDR3 runs to 16 residues. V gave up 6 bases and J gave up 4 bases; unmatched junction bases: 12.

The TCR sequence derives from a man aged 55 to 70 with acute or convalescent COVID-19. The rearrangement uses TRBV2 and TRBJ1-2; 9 bases agree with TRBD1. The sample taken for sequencing was peripheral blood. The CDR3: CASRATEGQGGYGYTF. CDR3 DNA sequence: TGTGCCAGCAGAGCAACCGAGGGACAGGGTGGCTATGGCTACACCTTC. The whole variable domain, remainder taken from reference TRBV2 and TRBJ1-2, is EPEVTQTPSHQVTQMGQEVILRCVPISNHLYFYWYRQILGQKVEFLVSFYNNEISEKSEIFDDQFSVERPDGSNFTLKIRSTKLEDSAMYFCASRATEGQGGYGYTFGSGTRLTVV.